Given below is one T cell receptor (beta chain) in context. The antigen is unknown. CDR1 GTSNPN and CDR2 SVGIG come from the germline V gene (reference sequence). With V trimmed by 5 bases and J by 5 bases, 10 bases remained unmatched. The CDR3 sequence is 15 residues long. These data come from a study of cytomegalovirus exposure and HLA in healthy donors. Vbeta (60) and Jbeta (13) primers were used in the PCR. Only in-frame clones appear in the TCRdb table, and some are missing; sequencing was by immunoSEQ multiplex PCR. The sample totals 150,000 to 200,000 clones. General study findings and limits: Most observed TCR sequences were rare, whereas some public TCRs were detected in many donors. Per a later analysis, approximately 16,000 TCR beta sequences showed association with HLA alleles at 0.05 false discovery rate.

This receptor was obtained from an older woman in good health and CMV-seronegative. The sequencing input was PBMCs. V is TRBV30 and J is TRBJ1-5; 9 bases are shared with TRBD1. This CDR3 is CAWDAGTGSHQPQHF. The CDR3 nucleotides read TGTGCCTGGGATGCCGGGACAGGGTCCCATCAGCCCCAGCATTTT.